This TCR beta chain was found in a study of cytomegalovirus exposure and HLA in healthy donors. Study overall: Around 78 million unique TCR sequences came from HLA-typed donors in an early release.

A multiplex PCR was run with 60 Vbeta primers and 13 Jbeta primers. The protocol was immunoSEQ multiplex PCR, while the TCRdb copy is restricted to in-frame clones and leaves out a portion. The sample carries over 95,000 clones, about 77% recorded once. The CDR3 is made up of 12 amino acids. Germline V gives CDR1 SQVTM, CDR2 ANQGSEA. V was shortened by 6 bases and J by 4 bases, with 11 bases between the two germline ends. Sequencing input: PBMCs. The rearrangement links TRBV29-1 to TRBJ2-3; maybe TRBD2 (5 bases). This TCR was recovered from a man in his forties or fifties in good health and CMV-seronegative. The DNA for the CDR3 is TGCAGCGTCAAGTGGGGAGCAGATACGCAGTATTTT. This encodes CSVKWGADTQYF.